This T cell receptor (beta chain) was captured by sequencing in a study of OX40 agonist ivuxolimab in advanced cancers. In the study overall: Eligibility admitted prior anti-PD-1, anti-PD-L1 or anti-CTLA-4 therapy; around 38% had some.

The CDR3 totals 14 residues. V lost 5 bases to trimming and J lost 4 bases, with 15 bases between them. CDR1 SGHTA and CDR2 FQGNSA come from the germline V gene. Anyone with autoimmune disease history or systemic immunosuppression was excluded. Only in-frame clones appear in the TCRdb table, and some are missing; sequencing was by immunoSEQ multiplex PCR. This sample has about 76,000 clones, with over 75% found just once. V is TRBV7-2 and J is TRBJ2-7; D is ambiguous. This specimen consisted of CD4+ or CD8+ T cells sorted from blood, obtained in a trial of the OX40 agonist ivuxolimab. The sequence was obtained from an adult with an advanced solid tumor such as melanoma, head and neck, liver or kidney cancer. CDR3 sequence reads: CASSPRRRHYEQYF. DNA for the CDR3: TGTGCCAGCAGCCCACGACGGCGGCATTACGAGCAGTACTTC.